This T cell receptor beta chain derives from a study of blood T cell repertoires in COVID-19. Study-level background: Both acute and convalescent COVID-19 samples were obtained from the United States, Italy and Spain.

How the authors handled the data: Reference gene primer amplification gave estimated nucleated cell counts. Measured with immunoSEQ multiplex PCR; TCRdb has only the in-frame clones, and not every one. That table gives V, J and clone size, and the DNA gave D and trimming. The sample consists of hundreds of thousands of clones, approximately 86% of them appearing once. Germline V gives CDR1 SQVTM, CDR2 ANQGSEA. The CDR3 totals 14 residues. Losses at the gene ends were 7 bases for V and 3 bases for J; bases not matched to a gene: 10. This clone was seen a single time. For recovered donors of Cohort 3, there were two negative PCRs, clearance, or symptom resolution.

Specimen: PBMCs or T cells enriched from blood (not recorded which). V usage is TRBV29-1 and J usage is TRBJ2-5; 8 positions agree with TRBD2. This receptor was taken from a woman aged 18-30 years who had recovered from COVID-19. CDR3 amino acids: CSANSGAQKETQYF. CDR3 nucleotides: TGCAGCGCAAATAGCGGGGCACAAAAAGAGACCCAGTACTTC.